The 11 T cell receptor beta chains below all came from one sample that was sequenced in a study of T cell repertoires in cytomegalovirus infection. A single record per CDR3 protein comes from TCRdb applying MiXCR to the reads. The sample lists more than 150,000 distinct CDR3 sequences, roughly 18% occurring once. The sequenced material came from CD8+ T cells from PBMCs. The receptors stem from a human donor in good health (CMV status not recorded). Some clones in this sample may be carry-over from other donors' samples.

This clonotype occurred many times. The gene calls are TRBV7-2 and TRBJ2-3; D is uncertain. CDR3 length equals 16 residues. The ends were cut back, 5 bases at V and 2 bases at J, with 17 bases in the middle. Germline CDR1 and CDR2: SGHTA and FQGNSA. CDR3 in amino acids: CASSILVGSYTDTQYF. As DNA, the CDR3 is TGTGCCAGCAGCATCCTGGTGGGCAGTTACACAGATACGCAGTATTTT.

The rearrangement uses TRBV7-9 and TRBJ1-1; D possibly corresponds to TRBD1 (5 bases). Germline values: CDR1 SEHNR, CDR2 FQNEAQ (reference sequence). This CDR3 has 15 residues. Trimming cost V 6 bases and J 3 bases, with 17 bases left between them. CDR3 protein: CASSPNRPPYTEAFF. The CDR3, as DNA: TGTGCCAGCAGTCCGAACAGGCCCCCCTACACTGAAGCTTTCTTT.

This clonotype was picked up a small number of times. V and J are TRBV11-2 and TRBJ2-3; perhaps D is TRBD1 or TRBD2 (7 bases each). Between the trimmed V and J ends, which lost 3 bases and 2 bases, there was a span of 15 bases. Germline V CDR1 and CDR2: SGHAT, FQNNGV. This CDR3 has 16 amino acids. The CDR3 nucleotides read TGTGCCAGCAGCTTTAGGGGGCGGGAGCTCACAGATACGCAGTATTTT. Amino acid sequence: CASSFRGRELTDTQYF. Filled out from reference TRBV11-2 and TRBJ2-3, the complete variable domain reads EAGVAQSPRYKIIEKRQSVAFWCNPISGHATLYWYQQILGQGPKLLIQFQNNGVVDDSQLPKDRFSAERLKGVDSTLKIQPAKLEDSAVYLCASSFRGRELTDTQYFGPGTRLTVL.

This clonotype showed up just a few times. The chain links TRBV5-4 to TRBJ2-7; D unclear. V gave up 3 bases and J gave up 1 base, with 8 bases separating them. CDR1 and CDR2 (germline): SGHNT, YYREEE (reference sequence). The CDR3 extends over 13 amino acids. The CDR3 region is CASSSEISYEQYF. The CDR3 DNA is TGTGCCAGCAGCTCTGAGATTTCCTACGAGCAGTACTTC.

This clonotype has just a few counts. V and J are TRBV7-9 and TRBJ2-5; 8 positions match TRBD1. Germline-derived CDR1 and CDR2 are SEHNR and FQNEAQ (reference sequence). The CDR3 sequence is 17 residues long. After removal of 8 bases from V and 4 bases from J, the junction contained 18 bases not matched to a gene. CDR3 nucleotides: TGTGCCAGCTACGGAGCGGACAGGGAAGGAAGGGGAGAGACCCAGTACTTC. Translated: CASYGADREGRGETQYF. Full variable domain (missing parts from reference TRBV7-9 and TRBJ2-5): DTGVSQNPRHKITKRGQNVTFRCDPISEHNRLYWYRQTLGQGPEFLTYFQNEAQLEKSRLLSDRFSAERPKGSFSTLEIQRTEQGDSAMYLCASYGADREGRGETQYFGPGTRLLVL.

The chain carries TRBV4-3 and TRBJ1-1, with TRBD1 as a possible D gene (5 bases). The V and J ends lost 0 bases and 4 bases respectively, with 12 bases between them. CDR1 is LGHNA and CDR2 is YSLEER in the germline V gene. This CDR3 has 15 residues. CDR3 sequence: CASSQDERGSTEAFF. CDR3 nucleotide sequence: TGCGCCAGCAGCCAAGATGAAAGGGGCAGCACTGAAGCTTTCTTT.

This clonotype was recorded a few times. The chain is built from TRBV20-1 and TRBJ1-3; no firm D call. The CDR3 covers 14 residues. The germline gives CDR1 DFQATT, CDR2 SNEGSKA (reference sequence). V gave up 6 bases and J gave up 2 bases, with 14 bases separating them. In nucleotides, the CDR3 is TGCAGTGCCTCTCTACCGAACACTGGAAACACCATATATTTT. Translating gives CSASLPNTGNTIYF.

The chain combines TRBV6-6 with TRBJ2-2, with TRBD2 matching 11 bases. The CDR3 contains 16 residues. Germline V gives CDR1 MNHNY, CDR2 SVGAGI (reference sequence). V lost 5 bases and J lost 3; bases outside the gene matches: 5. The DNA of the CDR3 is TGTGCCAGCAGTCTCGGGACTAGCGGCGACACCGGGGAGCTGTTTTTT. Translating gives CASSLGTSGDTGELFF.

CDR3 sequence: CASSLRGAGGNEQFF. CDR3 coding DNA: TGTGCCAGCAGCTTAAGGGGGGCCGGAGGAAATGAGCAGTTCTTC. The gene calls are TRBV7-3 and TRBJ2-1; possibly TRBD1 or TRBD2 for D (6 bases each). V was pared by 1 base and J by 7 bases, with 14 bases between. CDR1 and CDR2 (germline): SGHTA, FQGTGA. The CDR3 sequence is 15 residues long.

The chain is built from TRBV7-6 and TRBJ2-4, with D hard to call. V shed 1 base and J shed 1 base, with 14 bases lying between them. The CDR3 totals 17 residues. CDR1 is SGHVS and CDR2 is FNYEAQ in the germline V gene. In nucleotides, the CDR3 is TGTGCCAGCAGCTTAGGAGGCGGACCCGAGGCCAAAAACATTCAGTACTTC. Protein product: CASSLGGGPEAKNIQYF.

This clonotype has just a few counts. The chain carries TRBV7-6 and TRBJ1-2; no reliable D call. This CDR3 comprises 19 residues. Germline values: CDR1 SGHVS, CDR2 FNYEAQ. Trimming removed 1 base from V and 3 bases from J, with 24 bases in between. CDR3 nucleotide sequence: TGTGCCAGCAGCTTAGTAGGGCAGAGGACGCCGGGTCGGTACTATGGCTACACCTTC. This encodes CASSLVGQRTPGRYYGYTF.